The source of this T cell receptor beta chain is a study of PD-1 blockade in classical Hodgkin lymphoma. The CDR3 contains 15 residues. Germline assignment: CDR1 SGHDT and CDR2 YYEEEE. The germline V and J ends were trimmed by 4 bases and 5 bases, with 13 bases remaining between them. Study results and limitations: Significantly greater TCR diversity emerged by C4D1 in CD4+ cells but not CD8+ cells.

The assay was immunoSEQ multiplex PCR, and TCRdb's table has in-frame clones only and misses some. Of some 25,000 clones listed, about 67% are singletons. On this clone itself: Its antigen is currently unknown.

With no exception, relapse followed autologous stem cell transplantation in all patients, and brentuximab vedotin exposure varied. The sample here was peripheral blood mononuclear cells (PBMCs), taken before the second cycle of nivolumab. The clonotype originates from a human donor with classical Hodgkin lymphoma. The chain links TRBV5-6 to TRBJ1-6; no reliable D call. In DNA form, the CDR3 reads TGTGCCAGCAGCCCCCCCGGACGGAATAATTCACCCCTCCACTTT. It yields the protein CASSPPGRNNSPLHF. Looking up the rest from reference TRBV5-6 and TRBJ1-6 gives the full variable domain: DAGVTQSPTHLIKTRGQQVTLRCSPKSGHDTVSWYQQALGQGPQFIFQYYEEEERQRGNFPDRFSGHQFPNYSSELNVNALLLGDSALYLCASSPPGRNNSPLHFGNGTRLTVT.